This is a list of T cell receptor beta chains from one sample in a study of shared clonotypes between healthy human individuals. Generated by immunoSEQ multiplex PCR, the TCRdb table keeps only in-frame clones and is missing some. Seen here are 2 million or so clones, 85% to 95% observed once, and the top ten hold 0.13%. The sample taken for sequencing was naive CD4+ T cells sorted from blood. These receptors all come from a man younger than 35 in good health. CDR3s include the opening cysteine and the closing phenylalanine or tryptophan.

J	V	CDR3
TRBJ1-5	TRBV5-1	CASSLGGGNQPQHF
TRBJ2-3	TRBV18	CASSRASTSGDTQYF
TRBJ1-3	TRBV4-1	CASSRGTGDGNTIYF
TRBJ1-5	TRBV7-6	CASSLSPGPQHF
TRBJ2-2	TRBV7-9	CASSLRTVNTGELFF
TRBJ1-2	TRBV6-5	CASSRDFQANYGYTF
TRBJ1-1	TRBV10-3	CAISESGGTGREAFF
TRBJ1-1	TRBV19	CASIREGSTEAFF
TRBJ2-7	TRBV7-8	CASSLDGAFFSEQYF
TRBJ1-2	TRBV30	CAWSVSGRFFYGYTF
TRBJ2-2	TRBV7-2	CATQTSPGELFF
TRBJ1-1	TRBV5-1	CASSLGTSSTEAFF
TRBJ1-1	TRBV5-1	CASSIGAGQGFTEAFF
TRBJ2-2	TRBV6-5	CASSYSQGTGELFF
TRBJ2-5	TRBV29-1	CSVVRGLQETQYF
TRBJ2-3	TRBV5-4	CASSLGGGGADTQYF
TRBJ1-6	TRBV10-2	CASSWTGESSPLHF
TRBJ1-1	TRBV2	CASSVKRETEAFF
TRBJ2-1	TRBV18	CASSRDREGRNEQFF
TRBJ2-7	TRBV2	CASEQGAYEQYF
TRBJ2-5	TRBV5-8	CASSLGARPQYF
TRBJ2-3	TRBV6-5	CASSYSGGGTDTQYF